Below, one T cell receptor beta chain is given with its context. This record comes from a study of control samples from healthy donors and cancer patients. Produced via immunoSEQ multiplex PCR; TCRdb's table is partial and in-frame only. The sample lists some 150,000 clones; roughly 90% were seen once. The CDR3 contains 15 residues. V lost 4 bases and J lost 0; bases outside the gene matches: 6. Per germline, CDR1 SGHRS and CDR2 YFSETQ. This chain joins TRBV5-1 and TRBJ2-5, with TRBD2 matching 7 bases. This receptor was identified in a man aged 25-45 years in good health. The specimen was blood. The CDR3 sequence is CASSELLAYQETQYF. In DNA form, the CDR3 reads TGCGCCAGCAGCGAGCTACTAGCGTACCAAGAGACCCAGTACTTC. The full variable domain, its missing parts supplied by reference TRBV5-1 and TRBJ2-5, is KAGVTQTPRYLIKTRGQQVTLSCSPISGHRSVSWYQQTPGQGLQFLFEYFSETQRNKGNFPGRFSGRQFSNSRSEMNVSTLELGDSALYLCASSELLAYQETQYFGPGTRLLVL.